The subject of this entry is one T cell receptor beta chain. The CDR3 runs to 13 residues. Trimming removed 6 bases at V and 4 bases at J, with 12 bases between. Germline values: CDR1 SGHVS, CDR2 FQNEAQ. The data were taken from a study of control samples from healthy donors and cancer patients. TCRdb keeps only in-frame clones here, not all; method: immunoSEQ multiplex PCR. The profile covers about 410,000 clones, with 90% appearing a single time and approximately 6.3% taken by the ten largest. The gene calls are TRBV7-8 and TRBJ1-1; weak D call: TRBD1 (5 bases). The sequenced material came from PBMCs. The TCR sequence derives from a man aged 40-49 years with head and neck cancer. The CDR3 nucleotides are TGTGCCAGCAGACTCGGGGGGAGCACTGAAGCTTTCTTT. Translating it yields CASRLGGSTEAFF.